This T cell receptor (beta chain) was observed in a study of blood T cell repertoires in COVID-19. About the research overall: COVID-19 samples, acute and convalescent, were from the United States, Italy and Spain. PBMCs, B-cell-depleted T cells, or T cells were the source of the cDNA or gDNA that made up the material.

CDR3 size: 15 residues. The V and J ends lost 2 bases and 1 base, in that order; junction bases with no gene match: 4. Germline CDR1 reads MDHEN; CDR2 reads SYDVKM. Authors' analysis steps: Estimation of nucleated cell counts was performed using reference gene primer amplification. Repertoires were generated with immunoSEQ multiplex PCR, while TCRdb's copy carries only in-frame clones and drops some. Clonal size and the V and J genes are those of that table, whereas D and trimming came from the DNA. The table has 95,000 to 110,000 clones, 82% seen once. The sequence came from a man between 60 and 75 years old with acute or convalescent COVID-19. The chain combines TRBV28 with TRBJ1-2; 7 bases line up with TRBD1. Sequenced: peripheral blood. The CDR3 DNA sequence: TGTGCCAGCAGTTTAACAGGGGAAATTAACTATGGCTACACCTTC. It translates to CASSLTGEINYGYTF.